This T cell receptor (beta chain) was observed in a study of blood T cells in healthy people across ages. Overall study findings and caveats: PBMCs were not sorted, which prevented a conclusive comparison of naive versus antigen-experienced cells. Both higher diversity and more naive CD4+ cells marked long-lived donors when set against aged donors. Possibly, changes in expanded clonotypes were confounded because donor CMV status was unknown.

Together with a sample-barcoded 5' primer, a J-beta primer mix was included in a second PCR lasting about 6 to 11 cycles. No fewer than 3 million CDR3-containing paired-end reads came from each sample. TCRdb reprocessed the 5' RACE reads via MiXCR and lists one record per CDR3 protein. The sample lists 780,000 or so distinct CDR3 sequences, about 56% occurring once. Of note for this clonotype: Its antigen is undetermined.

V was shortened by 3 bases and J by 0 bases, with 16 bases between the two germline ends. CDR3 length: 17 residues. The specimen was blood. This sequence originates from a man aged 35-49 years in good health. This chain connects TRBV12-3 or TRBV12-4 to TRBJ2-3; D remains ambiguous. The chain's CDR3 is CASSFTVVQISTDTQYF. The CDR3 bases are TGTGCCAGCAGTTTTACCGTGGTTCAGATTAGCACAGATACGCAGTATTTT.